The 2 T cell receptor beta chains reported below all come from one sample, sequenced in a study of T cell repertoires in cytomegalovirus infection. TCRdb analysed the reads with MiXCR anew, one entry per CDR3 protein. The table includes around 530,000 distinct CDR3 sequences, about 15% detected once. Input material: CD8+ T cells from PBMCs. These receptor sequences come from a human donor in good health (CMV status not recorded). Some clones in this sample may be carry-over from other donors' samples.

V and J are TRBV5-1 and TRBJ1-1; D call uncertain. The CDR3 totals 13 residues. Germline V gives CDR1 SGHRS, CDR2 YFSETQ. Trimming cost V 4 bases and J 6 bases, with 13 bases left between them. The CDR3 DNA reads TGCGCCAGCAGCAGCCCTCCAGACGCTGAAGCTTTCTTT. This codes for CASSSPPDAEAFF.

A note on this clonotype: This may arise from a read error, as a much more abundant clone is one base away. V usage is TRBV11-2 and J usage is TRBJ2-7; maybe TRBD2 (5 bases). The CDR3 covers 15 residues. CDR1 and CDR2 from the germline V gene are SGHAT and FQNNGV. CDR3 amino acids: CARSLLEASTYEQYF. CDR3 nucleotides: TGTGCCAGAAGCTTACTGGAGGCCTCTACCTACGAGCAGTACTTC.